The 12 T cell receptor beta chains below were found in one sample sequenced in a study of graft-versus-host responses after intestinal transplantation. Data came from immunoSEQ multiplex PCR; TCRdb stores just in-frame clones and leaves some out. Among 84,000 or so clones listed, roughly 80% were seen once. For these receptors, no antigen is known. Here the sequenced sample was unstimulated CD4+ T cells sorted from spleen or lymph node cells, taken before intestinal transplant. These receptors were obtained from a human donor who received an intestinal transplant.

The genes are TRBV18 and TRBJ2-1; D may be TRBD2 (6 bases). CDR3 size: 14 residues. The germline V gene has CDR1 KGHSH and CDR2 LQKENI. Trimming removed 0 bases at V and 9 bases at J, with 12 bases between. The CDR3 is CASSPPNSGGEQFF. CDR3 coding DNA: TGTGCCAGCTCACCACCAAACTCCGGGGGTGAGCAGTTCTTC.

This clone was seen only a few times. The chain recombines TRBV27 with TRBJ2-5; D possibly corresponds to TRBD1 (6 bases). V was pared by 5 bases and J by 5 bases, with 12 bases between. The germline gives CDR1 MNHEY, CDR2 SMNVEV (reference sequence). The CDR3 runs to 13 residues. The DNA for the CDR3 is TGTGCCAGCAGTGTCAGGGGATCTGAGACCCAGTACTTC. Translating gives CASSVRGSETQYF.

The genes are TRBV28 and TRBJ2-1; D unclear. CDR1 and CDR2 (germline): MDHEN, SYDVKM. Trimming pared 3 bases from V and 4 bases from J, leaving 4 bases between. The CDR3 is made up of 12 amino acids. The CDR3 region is CASSFPYNEQFF. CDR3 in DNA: TGTGCCAGCAGTTTTCCATACAATGAGCAGTTCTTC. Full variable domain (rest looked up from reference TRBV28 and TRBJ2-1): DVKVTQSSRYLVKRTGEKVFLECVQDMDHENMFWYRQDPGLGLRLIYFSYDVKMKEKGDIPEGYSVSREKKERFSLILESASTNQTSMYLCASSFPYNEQFFGPGTRLTVL.

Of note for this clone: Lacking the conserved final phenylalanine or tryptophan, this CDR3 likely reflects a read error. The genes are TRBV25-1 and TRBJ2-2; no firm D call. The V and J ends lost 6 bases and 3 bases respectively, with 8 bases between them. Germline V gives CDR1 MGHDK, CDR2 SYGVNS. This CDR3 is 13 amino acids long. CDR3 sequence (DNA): TGTGCCAGCAGACCATATTACACCGGGGAGCTGTTTCTT. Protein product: CASRPYYTGELFL.

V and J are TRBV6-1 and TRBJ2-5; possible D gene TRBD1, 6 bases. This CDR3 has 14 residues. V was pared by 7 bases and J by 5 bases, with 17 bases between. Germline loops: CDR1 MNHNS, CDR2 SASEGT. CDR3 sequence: CASKGDPGKETQYF. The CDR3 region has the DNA TGTGCCAGCAAGGGGGATCCGGGTAAGGAGACCCAGTACTTC.

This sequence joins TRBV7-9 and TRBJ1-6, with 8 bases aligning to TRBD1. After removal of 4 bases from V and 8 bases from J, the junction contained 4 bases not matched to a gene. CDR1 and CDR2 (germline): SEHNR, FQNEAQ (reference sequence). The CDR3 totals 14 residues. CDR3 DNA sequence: TGTGCCAGCAGCTCCCGGGACAGGTATTCACCCCTCCACTTT. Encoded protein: CASSSRDRYSPLHF. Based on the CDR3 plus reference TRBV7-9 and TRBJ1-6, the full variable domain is DTGVSQNPRHKITKRGQNVTFRCDPISEHNRLYWYRQTLGQGPEFLTYFQNEAQLEKSRLLSDRFSAERPKGSFSTLEIQRTEQGDSAMYLCASSSRDRYSPLHFGNGTRLTVT.

The DNA of the CDR3 is TGCGCCAGCAGCTTGGGTGGGGGGGCCCGCGTCGCCTACGAGCAGTACTTC. This encodes CASSLGGGARVAYEQYF. The rearrangement joins TRBV5-1 to TRBJ2-7, with D maybe TRBD2 (7 bases). V lost 0 bases to trimming and J lost 2 bases, with 18 bases between them. CDR3 length: 17 amino acids. Germline CDR1 SGHRS, CDR2 YFSETQ.

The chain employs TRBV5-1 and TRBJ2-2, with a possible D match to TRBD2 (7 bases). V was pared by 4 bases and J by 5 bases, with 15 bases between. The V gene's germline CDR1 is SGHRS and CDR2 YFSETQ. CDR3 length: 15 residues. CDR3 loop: CASSPLGGATGELFF. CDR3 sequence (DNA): TGCGCCAGCAGCCCATTGGGGGGGGCGACCGGGGAGCTGTTTTTT.

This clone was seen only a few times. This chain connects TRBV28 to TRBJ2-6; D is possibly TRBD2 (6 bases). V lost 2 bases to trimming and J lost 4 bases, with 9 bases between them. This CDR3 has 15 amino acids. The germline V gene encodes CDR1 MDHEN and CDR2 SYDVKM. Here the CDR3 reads CASSLLAFGANVLTF. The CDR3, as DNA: TGTGCCAGCAGTTTACTAGCGTTCGGGGCCAACGTCCTGACTTTC.

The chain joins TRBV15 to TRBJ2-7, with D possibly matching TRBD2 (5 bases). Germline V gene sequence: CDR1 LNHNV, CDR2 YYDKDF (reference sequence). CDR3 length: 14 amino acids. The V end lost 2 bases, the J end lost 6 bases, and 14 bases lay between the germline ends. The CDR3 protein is CATSRPLLGREQYF. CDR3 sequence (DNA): TGTGCCACCAGCAGACCCTTACTAGGACGCGAGCAGTACTTC. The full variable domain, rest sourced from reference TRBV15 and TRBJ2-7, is DAMVIQNPRYQVTQFGKPVTLSCSQTLNHNVMYWYQQKSSQAPKLLFHYYDKDFNNEADTPDNFQSRRPNTSFCFLDIRSPGLGDTAMYLCATSRPLLGREQYFGPGTRLTVT.

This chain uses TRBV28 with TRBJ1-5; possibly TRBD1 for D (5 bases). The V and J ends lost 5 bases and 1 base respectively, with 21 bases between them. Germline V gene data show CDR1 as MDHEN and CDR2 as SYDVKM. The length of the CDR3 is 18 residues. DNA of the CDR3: TGTGCCAGCAGTCCCCGGGGAGGGGTAGGGTGGAGCAATCAGCCCCAGCATTTT. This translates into CASSPRGGVGWSNQPQHF.

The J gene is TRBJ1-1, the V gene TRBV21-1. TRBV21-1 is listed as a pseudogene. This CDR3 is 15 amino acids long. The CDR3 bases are TGTGCCAGCAGTTTCTGTGGGAGGGGTGGCACTGAAGCTTTCTTT. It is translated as CASSFCGRGGTEAFF.